One sample yielded the 23 T cell receptor beta chains listed below, sequenced in a study of T cells in women clearing cervical HPV infection. Method: immunoSEQ multiplex PCR; TCRdb's copy keeps in-frame clones and lacks some. Its listing shows roughly 19,000 clones. The source material was blood buffy coat. The receptor set was obtained from a woman aged 18 to 69 with a cervical HPV16 infection that either progressed to CIN3+ or cleared (not recorded which).

As concerns this clone: Read sequence stops 3 residues before the CDR3 end, and the germline J gene provides the missing end. The rearrangement links TRBV5-4 to TRBJ1-2, with D perhaps TRBD1 (5 bases). The germline CDR1 and CDR2 sequences are SGHNT and YYREEE (reference sequence). The V end lost 4 bases, the J end lost 3 bases, and 13 bases lay between the germline ends. The CDR3 runs 14 residues. The covered CDR3 bases are TGTGCCAGCAGCCTACCTCGGGGGGACTATGGC. This codes for CASSLPRGDYG. In full, the CDR3 is CASSLPRGDYGYTF.

With regard to this clone: The germline gene is not matched at one end of the junction; a read error may be the cause. Read sequence stops 3 residues before the CDR3 end, and the germline J gene provides the missing end. The chain uses TRBV18 and TRBJ1-2; the match to TRBD1 covers 12 bases. This CDR3 comprises 15 residues. Per the germline V gene, CDR1 is KGHSH and CDR2 is LQKENI. CDR3 sequence: CASSPGTGGLYDYTF. The sequenced CDR3 bases are TGTGCCAGCTCACCGGGGACAGGGGGCTTGTATGAC.

Notes on this clone: The read gets to within 3 residues of the CDR3 end, and the germline J gene fills in the rest. The V gene is TRBV7-3, the J gene TRBJ1-2, with 9 bases matching TRBD1. From germline, CDR1 is SGHTA and CDR2 FQGTGA. Trimming removed 5 bases from V and 4 bases from J; junction bases left unmatched: 8. CDR3 size: 15 residues. The CDR3 DNA, read in part, is TGTGCCAGCAGCCCTACAGGGGGCGTTGGCTATGGC. The encoded protein is CASSPTGGVGYG. The entire CDR3 protein reads CASSPTGGVGYGYTF.

In regard to this clone: With the read ending 3 residues before the CDR3 end, the germline J gene is used to fill in that end. The chain is built from TRBV14 and TRBJ2-1; D is possibly TRBD2 (5 bases). Deletions cut 4 bases from V and 3 bases from J, with 10 bases between. Germline lookup yields CDR1 SGHDN and CDR2 FVKESK. The CDR3 has 14 amino acids. The DNA read from the CDR3 is TGTGCCAGCAGCCGCATAGAGGGCTACAATGAG. This gives the protein CASSRIEGYNE. The full CDR3 protein is CASSRIEGYNEQFF.

Comment on this clone: Read sequence stops 3 residues before the CDR3 end, and the germline J gene provides the missing end. V gene TRBV3-1 (or the pseudogene TRBV3-2) combines with J gene TRBJ2-7; 11 nucleotides agree with TRBD2. The J segment lost 6 bases and the V segment lost 6 bases, leaving 13 bases of the junction unmatched. CDR3 length: 16 residues. The germline V gene has CDR1 LGHDT and CDR2 YNNKEL (reference sequence). CDR3: CASSPSLAGGLTEQYF. CDR3 DNA, as far as it was read: TGTGCCAGCAGTCCCTCGTTAGCGGGAGGGCTGACCGAG.

Concerning this clone itself: The CDR3 end lies 3 residues beyond the end of the read and is filled in from the germline J gene. The rearrangement joins TRBV20-1 to TRBJ1-1; tentatively, D is TRBD1 (6 bases). The V and J ends lost 2 bases and 7 bases respectively, with 20 bases between them. CDR3 length equals 15 residues. The V gene's germline CDR1 is DFQATT and CDR2 SNEGSKA (reference sequence). CDR3 DNA (partial): TGCAGTGCTAGACACTCAACCGCGGGGGGCGGTGAA. Protein product: CSARHSTAGGGE. The complete CDR3 reads CSARHSTAGGGEAFF.

Concerning this clone itself: Read sequence stops 3 residues before the CDR3 end, and the germline J gene provides the missing end. The chain combines TRBV29-1 with TRBJ2-3; 7 bases fit TRBD1. Germline V lookup: CDR1 SQVTM, CDR2 ANQGSEA. The CDR3 totals 15 residues. This chain's CDR3 is CSVESPGQSRYAQYF. CDR3 DNA (partial): TGCAGCGTTGAAAGCCCGGGACAGAGTAGGTACGCG.

A note on this clone: The missing CDR3 end, 3 residues past where the read stops, is filled in from the germline J gene. The chain links TRBV7-6 to TRBJ1-1; 8 positions match TRBD1. This CDR3 is 14 amino acids long. Germline assignment: CDR1 SGHVS and CDR2 FNYEAQ. Germline trimming cut 4 bases from V and 5 bases from J; bases unmatched to any gene: 6. CDR3 protein: CASSSNRGKTEAFF. The sequenced part of the CDR3 DNA is TGTGCCAGCAGCTCTAACAGGGGGAAGACTGAA.

To note about this clone: Read coverage stops 3 residues before the CDR3 terminus; the germline J gene supplies the remainder. The chain links TRBV13 to TRBJ2-3, with 7 bases lining up with TRBD1. J gave up 3 bases and V 0 bases, and 0 bases lay outside the gene matches. Germline CDR1 reads PRHDT; CDR2 reads FYEKMQ (reference sequence). CDR3 length: 14 residues. CDR3 DNA, as far as it was read: TGTGCCAGCAGCTTAGGGGGACAGACAGATACG. It is translated as CASSLGGQTDT. The whole CDR3 sequence reads CASSLGGQTDTQYF.

As to this clone: The read falls 3 residues short of the CDR3 end, and the missing part is taken from the germline J gene. The chain is built from TRBV7-2 and TRBJ2-3; D is unresolved. From germline, CDR1 is SGHTA and CDR2 FQGNSA. The CDR3 has 11 amino acids. The CDR3 here is CASSPQETQYF. The part of the CDR3 DNA that was read is TGTGCCAGCAGCCCACAAGAGACG.

On this clone itself: With the read ending 3 residues before the CDR3 end, the germline J gene is used to fill in that end. V gene TRBV19 combines with J gene TRBJ2-2, with 9 bases aligning to TRBD2. Germline trimming cut 1 base from V and 4 bases from J; bases unmatched to any gene: 4. CDR3 length: 16 residues. Germline values: CDR1 LNHDA, CDR2 SQIVND (reference sequence). The CDR3 is CASSIGLAVPTGELFF. The part of the CDR3 DNA that was read is TGTGCCAGTAGTATAGGACTAGCGGTTCCCACCGGGGAG.

The CDR3 is CSAGRQAETQYF. CDR3 DNA, as far as it was read: TGCAGTGCTGGCCGACAGGCGGAGACG. The gene calls are TRBV20-1 and TRBJ2-3, with D tentatively TRBD1 (6 bases). Read coverage stops 3 residues before the CDR3 terminus; the germline J gene supplies the remainder. The V gene's germline CDR1 is DFQATT and CDR2 SNEGSKA (reference sequence). The CDR3 has 12 amino acids.

To note about this clone: The DNA ends 3 residues before the CDR3 does, and the rest of the CDR3 is filled in from the germline J gene. Other DNA sequences within the sample encode an identical CDR3. The V call is TRBV19, the J call TRBJ1-2; D gene unclear. Germline CDR1 is LNHDA and CDR2 is SQIVND (reference sequence). With 0 bases removed from V and 7 bases from J, the gap between germline ends came to 12 bases. The CDR3 loop spans 14 amino acids. The CDR3 DNA, read in part, is TGTGCCAGTAGTATAGAAGGCAGGCAACGTGGC. As protein: CASSIEGRQRG. The entire CDR3 protein is CASSIEGRQRGYTF.

About this clone itself: The read terminates 3 residues before the CDR3 end, so the remaining end is supplied by the germline J gene. The chain employs TRBV2 and TRBJ2-3; D is unresolved. The CDR3 is 13 amino acids. In germline, CDR1 is SNHLY, CDR2 FYNNEI. V was cut by 6 bases and J by 2 bases, with 9 bases left in between. CDR3 bases read: TGTGCCAGCAGAAGAGGCCACACAGATACG. It specifies CASRRGHTDT. The CDR3 in its entirety is CASRRGHTDTQYF.

Points on this clone: One end of the junction fails to match germline, which may point to a read error. The CDR3 end is not reached by the read, which stops 3 residues before it; the germline J gene fills it in. This chain uses TRBV4-2 with TRBJ2-2; 9 bases agree with TRBD1. CDR1 and CDR2 from the germline V gene are LGHNA and YNFKEQ. This CDR3 is built from 15 residues. The CDR3 loop is CASSTQGAVTGELFF. The part of the CDR3 DNA that was read is TGCGCCAGCAGTACACAGGGGGCGGTCACCGGGGAG.

CDR3 DNA (partial): TGTGCCAGCAGTGCGGACAGGGCGAATGAG. This encodes CASSADRANE. The CDR3 as a whole reads CASSADRANEQFF. This chain connects TRBV12-3 or TRBV12-4 to TRBJ2-1; 8 bases match TRBD1. The CDR3 extends 3 residues past the end of the read, so its final part is completed from the germline J gene. V shed 5 bases, J shed 7 bases, and the junction held 4 bases outside the gene matches. The CDR3 runs to 13 residues.

As for this clone: The read gets to within 3 residues of the CDR3 end, and the germline J gene fills in the rest. V gene TRBV5-1 combines with J gene TRBJ1-1; 9 bases map to TRBD1. V dropped 4 bases and J dropped 5; count of bases not matched to a gene: 9. The germline gives CDR1 SGHRS, CDR2 YFSETQ. The CDR3 is made up of 15 amino acids. CDR3 protein: CASSIWGQGQTEAFF. CDR3 bases read: TGCGCCAGCAGCATCTGGGGACAGGGCCAGACTGAA.

The DNA read from the CDR3 is TGTGCCAGCTCACCGGGGTCCTTCTCTGGGGCCAACGTA. Translated: CASSPGSFSGANV. From start to end, the CDR3 is CASSPGSFSGANVLFF. The chain uses TRBV18 and TRBJ1-4; possible D gene TRBD1, 5 bases. The read falls 3 residues short of the CDR3 end, and the missing part is taken from the germline J gene. This CDR3 has 16 amino acids. Looked up from germline, CDR1 is KGHSH and CDR2 is LQKENI.

CDR3 in amino acids: CSVGTGDYGYTF. The DNA read from the CDR3 is TGCAGCGTGGGGACAGGGGACTATGGC. This rearrangement joins TRBV29-1 to TRBJ1-2; 10 positions match TRBD1. From the germline J gene comes the end of the CDR3, since the read stops 3 residues before it. This CDR3 is built from 12 residues. Germline V CDR1 and CDR2: SQVTM, ANQGSEA. Losses at the gene ends were 6 bases for V and 3 bases for J; bases not matched to a gene: 1.

A note on this clone: The missing CDR3 end, 3 residues past where the read stops, is filled in from the germline J gene. The chain is built from TRBV25-1 and TRBJ2-7; 8 nucleotides agree with TRBD1. Germline V lookup: CDR1 MGHDK, CDR2 SYGVNS. The CDR3 sequence is 12 residues long. Trimming at V came to 10 bases and at J to 2 bases, leaving 4 bases not matched to a gene. CDR3 amino acids: CATATGAYEQYF. The sequenced part of the CDR3 DNA is TGTGCCACCGCGACAGGGGCCTACGAG.

In regard to this clone: Coverage ceases 3 residues before the CDR3 finishes, and the germline J gene fills in the end. The chain links TRBV28 to TRBJ2-5; TRBD1 might be the D (5 bases). V was cut by 4 bases and J by 7 bases, with 19 bases left in between. The CDR3 extends over 15 amino acids. The germline CDR1 and CDR2 sequences are MDHEN and SYDVKM. The DNA read from the CDR3 is TGTGCCAGCAGTTCAGGCTTGGGGCTGGTAACGACC. Its protein is CASSSGLGLVTT. In full, the CDR3 is CASSSGLGLVTTQYF.

As to this clone: The sequenced fragment ends 3 residues before the CDR3 boundary, so the rest is inferred from the germline J gene. V gene TRBV10-3 combines with J gene TRBJ1-2; D may be TRBD1 (5 bases). The CDR3 spans 12 residues. From germline, CDR1 is ENHRY and CDR2 SYGVKD. CDR3 bases read: TGTGCCATCACGAGGGGAACAGACGGC. Amino acid sequence: CAITRGTDG. The entire CDR3 sequence reads CAITRGTDGYTF.

The DNA read from the CDR3 is TGTGCCAGCAGTCCGGACAGGCCCTCCTACGAG. This translates into CASSPDRPSYE. From start to end, the CDR3 is CASSPDRPSYEQYF. The chain carries TRBV28 and TRBJ2-7; 7 bases agree with TRBD1. Coverage ceases 3 residues before the CDR3 finishes, and the germline J gene fills in the end. CDR1 and CDR2 from the germline V gene are MDHEN and SYDVKM. The V segment lost 5 bases and the J segment 0 bases; nucleotides outside the gene matches: 4. The CDR3 is 14 amino acids.